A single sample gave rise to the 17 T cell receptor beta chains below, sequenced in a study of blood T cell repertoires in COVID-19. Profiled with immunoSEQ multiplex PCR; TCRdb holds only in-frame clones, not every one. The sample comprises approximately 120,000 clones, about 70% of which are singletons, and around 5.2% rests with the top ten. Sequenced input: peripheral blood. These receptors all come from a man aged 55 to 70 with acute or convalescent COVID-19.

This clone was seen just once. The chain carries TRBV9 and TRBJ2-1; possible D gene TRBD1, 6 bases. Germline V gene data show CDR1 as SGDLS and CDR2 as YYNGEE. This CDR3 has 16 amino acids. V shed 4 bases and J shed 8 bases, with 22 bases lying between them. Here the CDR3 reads CASSPRQDLGFDEQFF. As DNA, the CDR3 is TGTGCCAGCAGCCCAAGACAGGATCTTGGGTTCGATGAGCAGTTCTTC.

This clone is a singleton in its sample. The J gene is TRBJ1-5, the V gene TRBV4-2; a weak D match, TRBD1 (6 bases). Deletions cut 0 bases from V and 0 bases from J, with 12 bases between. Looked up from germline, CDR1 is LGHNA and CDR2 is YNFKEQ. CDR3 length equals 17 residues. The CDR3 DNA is TGTGCCAGCAGCCAAGAGGGCGGACAGACTAGCAATCAGCCCCAGCATTTT. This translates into CASSQEGGQTSNQPQHF.

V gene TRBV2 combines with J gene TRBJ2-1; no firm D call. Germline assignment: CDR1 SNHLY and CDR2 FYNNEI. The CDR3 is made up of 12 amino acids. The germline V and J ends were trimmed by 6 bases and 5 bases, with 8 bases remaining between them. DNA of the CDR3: TGTGCCAGCAGGTCAGTGAACAATGAGCAGTTCTTC. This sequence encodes CASRSVNNEQFF.

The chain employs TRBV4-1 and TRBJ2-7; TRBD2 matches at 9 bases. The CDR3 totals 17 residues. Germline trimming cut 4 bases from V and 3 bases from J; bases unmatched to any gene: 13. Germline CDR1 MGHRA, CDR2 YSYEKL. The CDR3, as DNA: TGCGCCAGCAGCCGATTGTTCGTTAGCGGGGGCGGCTACGAGCAGTACTTC. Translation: CASSRLFVSGGGYEQYF.

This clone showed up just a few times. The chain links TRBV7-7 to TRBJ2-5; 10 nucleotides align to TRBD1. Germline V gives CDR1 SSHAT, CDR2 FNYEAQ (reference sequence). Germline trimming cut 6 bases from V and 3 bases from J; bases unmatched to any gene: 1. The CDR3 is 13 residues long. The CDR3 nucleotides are TGTGCCAGCAGAGGGACAGGGGAAGAGACCCAGTACTTC. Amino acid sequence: CASRGTGEETQYF.

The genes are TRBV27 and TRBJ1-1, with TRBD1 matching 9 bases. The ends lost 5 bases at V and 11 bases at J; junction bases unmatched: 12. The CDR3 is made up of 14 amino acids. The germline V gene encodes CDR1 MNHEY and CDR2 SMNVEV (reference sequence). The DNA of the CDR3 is TGTGCCAGCAGTCGTCCCGGGACAGGGATTCGGGCTTTCTTT. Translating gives CASSRPGTGIRAFF.

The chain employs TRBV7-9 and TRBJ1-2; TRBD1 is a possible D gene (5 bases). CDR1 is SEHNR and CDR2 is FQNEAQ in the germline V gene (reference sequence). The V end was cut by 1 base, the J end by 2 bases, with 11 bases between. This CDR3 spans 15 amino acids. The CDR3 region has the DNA TGTGCCAGCAGCTTAGTGGAGGGGACCAACTATGGCTACACCTTC. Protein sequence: CASSLVEGTNYGYTF.

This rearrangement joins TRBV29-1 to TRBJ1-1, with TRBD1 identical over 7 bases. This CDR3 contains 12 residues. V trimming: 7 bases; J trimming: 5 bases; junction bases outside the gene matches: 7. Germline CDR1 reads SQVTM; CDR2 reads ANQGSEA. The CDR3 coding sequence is TGCAGCGCGGACAGGCATAGTACTGAAGCTTTCTTT. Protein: CSADRHSTEAFF. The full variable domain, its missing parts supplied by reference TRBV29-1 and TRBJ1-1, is SAVISQKPSRDICQRGTSLTIQCQVDSQVTMMFWYRQQPGQSLTLIATANQGSEATYESGFVIDKFPISRPNLTFSTLTVSNMSPEDSSIYLCSADRHSTEAFFGQGTRLTVV.

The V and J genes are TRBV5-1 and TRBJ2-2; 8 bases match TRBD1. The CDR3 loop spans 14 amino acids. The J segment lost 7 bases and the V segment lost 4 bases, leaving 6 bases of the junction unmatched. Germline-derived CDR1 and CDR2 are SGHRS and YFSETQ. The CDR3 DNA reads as TGCGCCAGCAGCCCTCAGGGGGCCGTCGGGGAGCTGTTTTTT. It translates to CASSPQGAVGELFF.

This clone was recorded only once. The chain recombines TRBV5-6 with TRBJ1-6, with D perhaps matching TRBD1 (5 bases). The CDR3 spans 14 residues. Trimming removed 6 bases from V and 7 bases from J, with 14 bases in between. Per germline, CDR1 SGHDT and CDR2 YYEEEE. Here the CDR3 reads CASKQSPGNSPLHF. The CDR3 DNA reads TGTGCCAGCAAACAATCCCCAGGGAATTCACCCCTCCACTTT.

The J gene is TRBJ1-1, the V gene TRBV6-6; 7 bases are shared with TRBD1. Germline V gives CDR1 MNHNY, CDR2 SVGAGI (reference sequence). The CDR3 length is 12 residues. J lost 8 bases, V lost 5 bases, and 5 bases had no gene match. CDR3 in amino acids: CASSLQDREAFF. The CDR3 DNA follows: TGTGCCAGCAGTCTCCAGGACAGGGAAGCTTTCTTT.

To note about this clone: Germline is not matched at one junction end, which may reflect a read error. CDR3 loop: CASSDRGRGGYTF. The DNA for the CDR3 is TGTGCCAGCAGTGACAGGGGGCGAGGAGGCTATACCTTC. V and J are TRBV6-4 and TRBJ1-2; 7 bases fit TRBD1. CDR1 MRHNA and CDR2 SNTAGT come from the germline V gene. The CDR3 sequence is 13 residues long.

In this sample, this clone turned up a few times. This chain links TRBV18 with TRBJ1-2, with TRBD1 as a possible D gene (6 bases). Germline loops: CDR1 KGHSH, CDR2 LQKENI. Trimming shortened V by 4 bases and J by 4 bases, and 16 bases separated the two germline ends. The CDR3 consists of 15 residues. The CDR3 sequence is CASSLGQNNFYGYTF. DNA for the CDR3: TGTGCCAGCTCACTTGGACAGAACAACTTCTATGGCTACACCTTC. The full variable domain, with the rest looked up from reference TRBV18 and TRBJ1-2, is NAGVMQNPRHLVRRRGQEARLRCSPMKGHSHVYWYRQLPEEGLKFMVYLQKENIIDESGMPKERFSAEFPKEGPSILRIQQVVRGDSAAYFCASSLGQNNFYGYTFGSGTRLTVV.

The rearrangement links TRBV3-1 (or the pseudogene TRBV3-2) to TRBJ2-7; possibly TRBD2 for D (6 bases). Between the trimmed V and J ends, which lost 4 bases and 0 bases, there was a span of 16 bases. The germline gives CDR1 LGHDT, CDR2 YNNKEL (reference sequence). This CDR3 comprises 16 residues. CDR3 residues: CASSPAGLRVSYEQYF. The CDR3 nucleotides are TGTGCCAGCAGCCCTGCGGGACTCCGTGTCTCCTACGAGCAGTACTTC.

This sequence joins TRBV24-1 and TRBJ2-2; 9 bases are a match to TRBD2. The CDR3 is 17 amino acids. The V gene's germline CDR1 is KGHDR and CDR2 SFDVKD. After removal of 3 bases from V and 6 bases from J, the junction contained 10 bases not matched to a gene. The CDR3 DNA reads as TGTGCCACCAGTGATGCGATCCAGCGGGGGGCTGCCGGGGAGCTGTTTTTT. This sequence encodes CATSDAIQRGAAGELFF.

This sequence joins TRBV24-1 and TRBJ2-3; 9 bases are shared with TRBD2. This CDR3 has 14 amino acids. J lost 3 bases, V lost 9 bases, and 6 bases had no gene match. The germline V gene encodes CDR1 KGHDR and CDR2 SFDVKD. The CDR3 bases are TGTGCCACCGCGCGGGAGGGCCCGACAGATACGCAGTATTTT. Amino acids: CATAREGPTDTQYF.

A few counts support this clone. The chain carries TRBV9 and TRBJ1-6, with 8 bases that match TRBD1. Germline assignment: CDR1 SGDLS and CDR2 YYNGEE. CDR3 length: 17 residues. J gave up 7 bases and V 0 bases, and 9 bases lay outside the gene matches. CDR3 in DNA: TGTGCCAGCAGCGTAGGGAACAGGGGGAATAAAAATTCACCCCTCCACTTT. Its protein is CASSVGNRGNKNSPLHF.